The source of this T cell receptor (beta chain) is a study of shared clonotypes between healthy human individuals. CD8 cells regarded as naive lacked CD45RO, were positively chosen for CCR7, and omitted terminally differentiated effector memory CD45RA+ cells. The table came from immunoSEQ multiplex PCR; TCRdb's copy has only in-frame clones and leaves some out. The sample has approximately 740,000 clones, 90% to 95% seen once. The V gene's germline CDR1 is SGHDN and CDR2 FVKESK. The CDR3 consists of 15 residues. Trimming cost V 8 bases and J 0 bases, with 14 bases left between them. The chain employs TRBV14 and TRBJ1-5; the D is unclear. The sample consisted of naive CD8+ T cells sorted from blood. This receptor was obtained from a man aged 25 to 40 in good health. The CDR3 sequence: CASPHSFDSNQPQHF. For the CDR3, the DNA is TGTGCCAGCCCCCACAGCTTTGATAGCAATCAGCCCCAGCATTTT.